Listed here are 6 T cell receptor beta chains from one sample, sequenced in a study of memory CD4+ T cells and cytomegalovirus serostatus. Here immunoSEQ multiplex PCR was the method, and the copy in TCRdb shows in-frame clones only, minus some. The sample holds 60,000 or so clones, roughly 84% seen once. The sort gate was single viable CD3+CD4+CD8-CD45RO+ cells for memory CD4+ T cells. The sequencing sample was made of memory CD4+ T cells from blood. Every receptor here comes from an adult in good health and CMV-seronegative. Some clones in this sample may be carry-over from other donors' samples.

This rearrangement joins TRBV5-1 to TRBJ1-1; possibly TRBD1 for D (6 bases). The CDR3 loop spans 16 amino acids. Between the trimmed V and J ends, which lost 4 bases and 1 base, there was a span of 17 bases. Germline V gene data show CDR1 as SGHRS and CDR2 as YFSETQ. CDR3 nucleotide sequence: TGCGCCAGCAGCCTAACCGGGGGGACATCGAACACTGAAGCTTTCTTT. Encoded protein: CASSLTGGTSNTEAFF.

V and J are TRBV6-6 and TRBJ2-7; weak D call: TRBD1 (6 bases). Trimming cost V 6 bases and J 4 bases, with 22 bases left between them. This CDR3 is 16 amino acids long. Germline CDR1 MNHNY, CDR2 SVGAGI (reference sequence). CDR3 protein: CASRNHGGRILYEQYF. Here the CDR3 DNA reads TGTGCCAGCAGAAACCATGGGGGCAGAATTTTATACGAGCAGTACTTC.

The CDR3 loop is CASTLGLAGDEQYF. CDR3 bases: TGTGCCAGCACCCTCGGACTAGCGGGAGACGAGCAGTACTTC. V gene TRBV2 combines with J gene TRBJ2-7, with TRBD2 identical over 13 bases. Germline assignment: CDR1 SNHLY and CDR2 FYNNEI. J gave up 5 bases and V 7 bases, and 5 bases lay outside the gene matches. This CDR3 is built from 14 residues.

The chain combines TRBV28 with TRBJ1-2; D is unclear. Germline V CDR1 and CDR2: MDHEN, SYDVKM. Trimming removed 8 bases at V and 0 bases at J, with 7 bases between. The CDR3 is 12 amino acids. CDR3 nucleotides: TGTGCCAGCGTAACAGCTAACTATGGCTACACCTTC. Translation gives CASVTANYGYTF.

V and J are TRBV5-3 and TRBJ1-6; no clear D gene. TRBV5-3 is classed as an ORF, of uncertain function. V was shortened by 0 bases and J by 7 bases, with 8 bases between the two germline ends. The CDR3 length is 14 residues. The CDR3 loop is CARSLARTNSPLHF. CDR3 bases: TGTGCCAGAAGCTTGGCTCGGACGAATTCACCCCTCCACTTT.

This clone was counted a few times. The chain recombines TRBV4-1 with TRBJ1-2, with TRBD1 identical over 9 bases. The CDR3 contains 13 residues. CDR1 is MGHRA, CDR2 YSYEKL, per germline. V shed 1 base, J shed 6 bases, and the junction held 0 bases outside the gene matches. DNA of the CDR3: TGCGCCAGCAGCCAAGGACAGGGGGATGGCTACACCTTC. Amino acids: CASSQGQGDGYTF.